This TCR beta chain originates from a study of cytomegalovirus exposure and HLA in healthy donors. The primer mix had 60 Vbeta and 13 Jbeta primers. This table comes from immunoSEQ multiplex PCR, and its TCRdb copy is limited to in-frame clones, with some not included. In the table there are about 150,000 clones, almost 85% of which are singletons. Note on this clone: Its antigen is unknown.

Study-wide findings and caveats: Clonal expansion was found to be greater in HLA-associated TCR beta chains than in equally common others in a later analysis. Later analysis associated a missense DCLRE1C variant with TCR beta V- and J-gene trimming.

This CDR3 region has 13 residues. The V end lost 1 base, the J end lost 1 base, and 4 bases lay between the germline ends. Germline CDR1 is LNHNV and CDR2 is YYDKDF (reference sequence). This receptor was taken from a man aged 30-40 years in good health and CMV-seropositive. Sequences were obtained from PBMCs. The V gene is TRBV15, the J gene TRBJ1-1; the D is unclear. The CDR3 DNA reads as TGTGCCACCAGCAGAGGACAGAACACTGAAGCTTTCTTT. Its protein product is CATSRGQNTEAFF.